The entry below describes one T cell receptor beta chain. Its binding antigen is unknown. The record has no base qualities; no much larger clone is one base away. These data come from a study of blood T cell repertoires in COVID-19 (dated by TCRdb to 2020 to 2021). General notes on the study: The collaborator samples originated in the United States, Italy and Spain and spanned the acute and convalescent phases of COVID-19. The prospective study material was composed of cDNA or gDNA derived from T cells, B-cell-depleted T cells, or PBMCs. Subjects who had been exposed to COVID-19, were actively infected with it, or had recovered from it provided the deeply sampled blood TCRbeta repertoires that made up the dataset. A freely available public database, intended as a resource for researchers studying the immune response to SARS-CoV-2, is where the repertoires were released. The samples were drawn from the first 160 participants of the ongoing ImmuneRACE study and from 950 to 1,500 subjects provided by 6 global collaborators. Sample metadata almost always included a de-identified subject ID, COVID-19 status, age in years and sex. Where available, HLA class I and class II types were obtained from metadata supplied by the sample provider rather than from assay-based typing.

Broad study findings and their caveats: The quantity of clinical and demographic metadata differed by source and by participant and was supplied without curation.

TCRbeta CDR3 regions were amplified from genomic DNA by means of the immunoSEQ Assay, a bias-controlled multiplex PCR. The authors' pipeline ran thus. Nucleated cell counts per sample were estimated from amplification of reference gene primers within the assay. Sequence reads were collapsed and filtered to measure the absolute abundance of every unique TCRbeta CDR3 rearrangement. For each sample, productive Simpson clonality was calculated by taking the square root of Simpson's diversity index across productive rearrangements. TCRdb obtained this table from immuneACCESS and retained in-frame rearrangements with V and J assigned. These tables miss some clones; where compared with another copy, unresolved V genes account for less than half of the shortfall, and the remainder is unexplained. V and J calls and clone size follow that table, whereas D and trimming were derived from the DNA. The sample table shows about 480,000 clones, and approximately 89% are seen once. The ten largest account for about 12% of the sample.

One collaborating source in Seattle enrolled patients while the patients were actively infected and followed the patients over time throughout the course of disease. Collaborating institutions collected whole blood in K2EDTA tubes following their own protocols. For TCRbeta analysis, collaborators shipped samples as frozen whole blood, isolated PBMCs, or DNA extracted from either of those sample types. The germline V gene gives CDR1 as MNHEY and CDR2 as SVGAGI. At the junction V is shortened by 10 bases and J by 6 bases; bases outside the gene matches: 6. The CDR3 runs 12 amino acids, cysteine and phenylalanine included. The read is trimmed to its CDR3 DNA, 36 bases read in frame from base 1.

This clonotype was sampled from a woman between 50 and 59 years old with COVID-19, enrolled during active disease. The sequence joins TRBV6-5 to TRBJ2-3, with 8 junctional bases fitting TRBD2. Sequenced material: peripheral blood. The CDR3 in this case is CANGGVGDTQYF. The DNA reads as follows: TGTGCCAACGGGGGGGTAGGTGATACGCAGTATTTT.